Listed here are 26 T cell receptor beta chains from one sample, sequenced in a study of vaccination and CD4 T cells after COVID-19. What these receptors recognize is not known. Treatment noted: roughly ten-day PBMC culture with coronavirus spike peptide pools or control peptides (ViraFEST assay). Pre-COVID-19 pandemic sampling (2011-2018) yielded the unexposed donor's CD4+ T cells. Sequence data for DNA of cultured CD4+ T cells were generated by the Oncomine TCR Beta short-read assay. Scientists extracted genomic DNA from CD4+ T cells grown in culture. TCRdb processed the PCR reads anew with MiXCR; each CDR3 protein has one entry. The sample holds 6,900 or so distinct CDR3 sequences; around 34% are singletons and the top ten take roughly 11%. Sample: CD4+ T cells from blood, cultured in vitro. All receptors derive from a human donor in good health.

This clonotype was observed a few times. The rearrangement joins TRBV7-6 to TRBJ2-7; possible D gene TRBD1, 6 bases. The CDR3 spans 12 residues. V shed 5 bases and J shed 7 bases, with 12 bases lying between them. Germline values: CDR1 SGHVS, CDR2 FNYEAQ. For the CDR3, the DNA is TGTGCCAGCAGCCCAGACAGGCTGGAGCAGTACTTC. This encodes CASSPDRLEQYF.

This clonotype was seen a few times. This chain connects TRBV6-5 to TRBJ1-2, with TRBD1 as a possible D gene (6 bases). Trimming left V 2 bases short and J 4 bases short, with 17 bases between. Germline V gene data show CDR1 as MNHEY and CDR2 as SVGAGI. CDR3 length equals 16 residues. DNA for the CDR3: TGTGCCAGCAGTTACGCAAACAGGGAACGTACCTATGGCTACACCTTC. Amino acid sequence: CASSYANRERTYGYTF.

This clonotype was counted only a few times. The chain has TRBV20-1 and TRBJ2-1, with 9 bases fitting TRBD1. The CDR3 length is 14 residues. The germline gives CDR1 DFQATT, CDR2 SNEGSKA (reference sequence). Trimming cost V 3 bases and J 4 bases; bases outside gene matches: 4. The CDR3 sequence: CSASTGGRYNEQFF. In nucleotides, the CDR3 is TGCAGTGCTAGTACAGGGGGCCGGTACAATGAGCAGTTCTTC.

This clonotype was observed a few times. V is TRBV6-1 and J is TRBJ2-7, with TRBD1 as a possible D gene (5 bases). V lost 10 bases to trimming and J lost 2 bases, with 12 bases between them. This CDR3 has 12 amino acids. Germline CDR1 reads MNHNS; CDR2 reads SASEGT. CDR3 protein: CATSRVAYEQYF. CDR3 DNA: TGTGCCACCTCCAGGGTCGCCTACGAGCAGTACTTC.

This clonotype has just one count. The chain employs TRBV28 and TRBJ2-6; D possibly matches TRBD1 or TRBD2 (5 bases each). Germline V gives CDR1 MDHEN, CDR2 SYDVKM. V was clipped by 6 bases and J by 2 bases, with 11 bases between them. CDR3 size: 15 residues. The chain's CDR3 is CASSRGRAGANVLTF. CDR3 in DNA: TGTGCCAGCAGCCGGGGACGGGCTGGGGCCAACGTCCTGACTTTC.

By sample fraction, this clonotype is medium-sized. The V and J genes are TRBV7-2 and TRBJ2-5; 8 bases are shared with TRBD2. With 2 bases clipped from V and 5 bases from J, the junction kept 10 bases outside the gene matches. The germline V gene encodes CDR1 SGHTA and CDR2 FQGNSA. The CDR3 runs to 16 residues. CDR3 residues: CASSLNRREGGETQYF. Written as DNA, the CDR3 is TGTGCCAGCAGCTTAAACCGTCGGGAGGGTGGGGAGACCCAGTACTTC.

The chain links TRBV20-1 to TRBJ2-7; 7 bases fit TRBD1. From germline, CDR1 is DFQATT and CDR2 SNEGSKA (reference sequence). The length of the CDR3 is 14 residues. V gave up 6 bases and J gave up 6 bases; unmatched junction bases: 14. The CDR3 is CSAPVRGLVGEQYF. In nucleotides, the CDR3 is TGCAGTGCCCCGGTGAGGGGGCTCGTGGGCGAGCAGTACTTC.

The table lists this clonotype with a few counts. The J gene is TRBJ1-2, the V gene TRBV7-2; a weak D match, TRBD1 (6 bases). The V gene lost 5 bases and the J gene lost 7 bases, with 14 bases spanning the gap. This CDR3 has 13 residues. From germline, CDR1 is SGHTA and CDR2 FQGNSA. CDR3 DNA: TGTGCCAGCAGCCCCACTCCGGGGGCTGGCTACACCTTC. This gives the protein CASSPTPGAGYTF.

This clonotype appeared a few times. The V and J genes are TRBV7-8 and TRBJ2-5; D is unresolved. Trimming took 1 base from V and 4 from J, leaving 7 bases between them. Germline CDR1 SGHVS, CDR2 FQNEAQ. The CDR3 is 13 residues long. This chain's CDR3 is CASSLVDRETQYF. CDR3 coding DNA: TGTGCCAGCAGCTTAGTGGATCGAGAGACCCAGTACTTC. The entire variable domain, with the rest obtained from reference TRBV7-8 and TRBJ2-5, is as follows: GAGVSQSPRYKVAKRGQDVALRCDPISGHVSLFWYQQALGQGPEFLTYFQNEAQLDKSGLPSDRFFAERPEGSVSTLKIQRTQQEDSAVYLCASSLVDRETQYFGPGTRLLVL.

In this sample, this clonotype is medium-sized. The chain joins TRBV20-1 to TRBJ1-2; no clear D. This CDR3 region has 13 residues. The V and J ends lost 0 bases and 4 bases respectively, with 9 bases between them. Germline CDR1 reads DFQATT; CDR2 reads SNEGSKA (reference sequence). The CDR3 loop reads CSARDYRAYGYTF. CDR3 DNA sequence: TGCAGTGCTAGAGATTACAGAGCCTATGGCTACACCTTC.

Turning to this clonotype: A junction end diverges from the germline sequence, so it may reflect a read error. The CDR3 region is CASRDSQLEGYTF. For the CDR3, the DNA is TGTGCGAGCAGGGACAGCCAGCTCGAGGGCTACACCTTC. This chain links TRBV28 with TRBJ1-2, with 7 bases lining up with TRBD1. This CDR3 contains 13 residues. CDR1 is MDHEN and CDR2 is SYDVKM in the germline V gene.

The V and J genes are TRBV28 and TRBJ2-5; D is undetermined. From germline, CDR1 is MDHEN and CDR2 SYDVKM. The length of the CDR3 is 11 residues. The germline V and J ends were trimmed by 6 bases and 1 base, with 3 bases remaining between them. For the CDR3, the DNA is TGTGCCAGCAGGCTCCAAGAGACCCAGTACTTC. It is translated as CASRLQETQYF.

This clonotype is labeled medium-sized (0.01 to 0.1%). The chain has TRBV27 and TRBJ2-5, with D tentatively TRBD1 (6 bases). The CDR3 covers 13 residues. The germline V gene has CDR1 MNHEY and CDR2 SMNVEV (reference sequence). Trimming shortened V by 0 bases and J by 10 bases, and 12 bases separated the two germline ends. The CDR3 DNA reads as TGTGCCAGCAGTTTATCGGGGGCCCTGAGCCAGTACTTC. It codes for CASSLSGALSQYF.

This rearrangement joins TRBV7-6 to TRBJ2-5, with a tentative D call TRBD2 (6 bases). Trimming cost V 1 base and J 5 bases, with 17 bases left between them. Germline values: CDR1 SGHVS, CDR2 FNYEAQ. The CDR3 contains 16 residues. The CDR3 sequence is CASSLVSGDGRETQYF. The CDR3 region has the DNA TGTGCCAGCAGCTTAGTCTCGGGAGATGGAAGGGAGACCCAGTACTTC.

This clonotype appeared a few times. V is TRBV24-1 and J is TRBJ1-5, with D possibly TRBD1 on 6 matching bases. CDR3 length equals 18 residues. V was clipped by 4 bases and J by 7 bases, with 25 bases between them. Looked up from germline, CDR1 is KGHDR and CDR2 is SFDVKD. In DNA, the CDR3 is TGTGCCACCAGTGAGTTGGGCGACAGGAGAGCATCAGGGCAGCCCCAGCATTTT. Its translation: CATSELGDRRASGQPQHF.

This clonotype was observed a few times. The chain employs TRBV28 and TRBJ1-6, with TRBD1 identical over 8 bases. CDR1 is MDHEN and CDR2 is SYDVKM in the germline V gene. This CDR3 is 13 amino acids long. V lost 7 bases, J lost 8 bases, and 4 bases stayed unmatched. This chain's CDR3 is CASTDRDYSPLHF. As DNA, the CDR3 is TGTGCCAGCACGGACAGGGATTATTCACCCCTCCACTTT.

This clonotype was seen a handful of times. This chain joins TRBV15 and TRBJ2-1; D unresolved. This CDR3 is 12 amino acids long. The V end lost 1 base, the J end lost 10 bases, and 8 bases lay between the germline ends. Germline CDR1 is LNHNV and CDR2 is YYDKDF (reference sequence). The CDR3 loop reads CATSRGGREQFF. CDR3 coding DNA: TGTGCCACCAGCAGAGGCGGCCGAGAGCAGTTCTTC.

The chain is built from TRBV7-3 and TRBJ2-3; D not certain. Trimming cost V 5 bases and J 4 bases, with 10 bases left between them. The CDR3 is 13 amino acids. From germline, CDR1 is SGHTA and CDR2 FQGTGA. Here the CDR3 DNA reads TGTGCCAGCAGCACATATAGCTCAGATACGCAGTATTTT. Its translation is CASSTYSSDTQYF. The full variable domain, rest sourced from reference TRBV7-3 and TRBJ2-3, is GAGVSQTPSNKVTEKGKYVELRCDPISGHTALYWYRQSLGQGPEFLIYFQGTGAADDSGLPNDRFFAVRPEGSVSTLKIQRTERGDSAVYLCASSTYSSDTQYFGPGTRLTVL.

This clonotype was seen a few times. The chain links TRBV7-9 to TRBJ2-3; 9 bases are a match to TRBD2. Germline V gives CDR1 SEHNR, CDR2 FQNEAQ (reference sequence). This CDR3 is built from 13 residues. The trim removed 0 bases at V and 9 bases at J, leaving 1 base unmatched. The CDR3 DNA reads as TGTGCCAGCAGCTTAGCGGGGACTAGCACGCAGTATTTT. It codes for CASSLAGTSTQYF.

This clonotype rates as medium-sized. This sequence joins TRBV28 and TRBJ1-2; no firm D call. V was pared by 5 bases and J by 8 bases, with 15 bases between. Germline assignment: CDR1 MDHEN and CDR2 SYDVKM. This CDR3 is built from 13 residues. The CDR3 loop reads CASSIGPLYGYTF. CDR3 DNA: TGTGCCAGCAGTATAGGGCCTCTTTACGGCTACACCTTC.

The V call is TRBV10-2, the J call TRBJ2-5; 7 bases agree with TRBD1. V lost 6 bases, J lost 7 bases, and 11 bases stayed unmatched. This CDR3 is 14 amino acids long. Germline CDR1 is WSHSY and CDR2 is SAAADI. The CDR3 region is CASRPTGPQGTQYF. The CDR3 region has the DNA TGCGCCAGCAGGCCGACAGGGCCCCAGGGGACCCAGTACTTC.

The chain combines TRBV2 with TRBJ2-2; no reliable D call. The V end was cut by 8 bases, the J end by 7 bases, with 11 bases between. Germline-derived CDR1 and CDR2 are SNHLY and FYNNEI. The length of the CDR3 is 12 residues. The CDR3 sequence: CASAAVGGELFF. Written as DNA, the CDR3 is TGTGCCAGCGCGGCCGTCGGCGGGGAGCTGTTTTTT.

A few counts support this clonotype. This chain uses TRBV7-8 with TRBJ1-1; the D gene is possibly TRBD1 (6 bases). The CDR3 covers 14 residues. Germline V CDR1 and CDR2: SGHVS, FQNEAQ. V was clipped by 4 bases and J by 3 bases, with 12 bases between them. The CDR3 region is CASSSRGGDTEAFF. The CDR3 nucleotides are TGTGCCAGCAGCTCCAGGGGTGGGGACACTGAAGCTTTCTTT.

The V call is TRBV29-1, the J call TRBJ2-7; TRBD1 agrees at 11 bases. The CDR3 runs 13 residues. CDR1 SQVTM and CDR2 ANQGSEA come from the germline V gene. V lost 6 bases and J lost 5; bases outside the gene matches: 6. The CDR3 is CSVGTGGYNEQYF. The CDR3 DNA reads as TGCAGCGTGGGGACAGGGGGATACAACGAGCAGTACTTC.

This chain uses TRBV5-4 with TRBJ2-5; 10 bases align to TRBD1. After removal of 0 bases from V and 5 bases from J, the junction contained 7 bases not matched to a gene. CDR1 SGHNT and CDR2 YYREEE come from the germline V gene (reference sequence). This CDR3 has 16 amino acids. The CDR3 region is CASSLAKGTGVETQYF. CDR3 sequence (DNA): TGTGCCAGCAGCTTGGCCAAAGGGACAGGGGTTGAGACCCAGTACTTC.

This clonotype has only a few counts. The V and J genes are TRBV10-3 and TRBJ2-5; 8 bases agree with TRBD2. V trimming: 3 bases; J trimming: 5 bases; junction bases outside the gene matches: 5. Germline assignment: CDR1 ENHRY and CDR2 SYGVKD. This CDR3 region has 14 residues. The CDR3 DNA reads as TGTGCCATCAGTGACGCGGGGGGCGCCGAGACCCAGTACTTC. This translates into CAISDAGGAETQYF.